This TCR beta chain came from a study of shared clonotypes between healthy human individuals (TCRdb year 2020). Context from the whole study: A couple of women and a few men aged 18 to 49 years were included in the cohort. For each donor, CD4 naive and CD4 memory were each run on three plates, CD8 naive on two plates, and CD8 memory on one plate. To estimate repertoire size and how much clonotype sharing occurs between individuals, the study deeply sequenced the blood TCR repertoires of five healthy adults. To increase sequencing depth and limit assay-specific biases, different laboratories used diverse techniques to prepare libraries and sequence TCR repertoires. Leukapheresis yielded between about 0.9 and 9.5 billion PBMCs per donor. What the study reported, not specific to this receptor: Even with the large sequencing depth, rarefaction of the sorted-subset datasets indicated that sequencing was incomplete. Naive subsets generally had larger estimated clonotype richness than memory subsets did. Sampling was restricted to blood, and TCR repertoires in tissue are likely to differ from TCR repertoires in blood. Pairwise subsampling indicated that sequencing depth was expected to affect the degree of clonotype sharing among donors. Because the study included only a small number of donors, the genetic and exposure-history diversity represented was limited. Across a few donors, around 5% of naive CD4, approximately 4% of naive CD8, 2.3% of memory CD4, and about 0.4% of memory CD8 clonotypes were shared. Compared with non-shared clonotypes, the clonotypes found in all four sorted-subset donors had higher generation probabilities.

The CDR3 sequence holds 16 residues, the cysteine and phenylalanine included. Only CDR3 DNA remains: 48 bases, in frame from the first base. CDR1 is given as KGHSH and CDR2 as LQKENI, both from the germline V gene. Germline trimming: 4 bases from V, 3 bases from J; junction bases outside gene matches: 6. A note on this clone: Its target antigen remains unknown. Base quality data are lacking; no much larger clone is found one base away.

Using the deep immunoSEQ assay, TCR CDR3 regions were amplified from genomic DNA by multiplex PCR. Extracted genomic DNA from each cell subset was distributed evenly across all wells of several immunoSEQ 96-well plates, and each plate was treated as a replicate. For sorted subsets, around 0.2 ug of genomic DNA, equivalent to some 30,000 T cell genomes, went into each replicate PCR. Purified libraries were measured with a Qubit 3.0 fluorometer, size-checked on a Bioanalyzer 2100, and measured again with the KAPA Library Quantification kit. Every immunoSEQ 96-well plate was sequenced on a separate single-read 150-cycle Illumina NextSeq 550 flow cell. On the authors' methods: Because the immunoSEQ output included only junctional sequences and no quality scores, the filtering could not be the same as the filtering used for full-length reads. Sequences were annotated with PyIR, a Python wrapper for IgBLAST v1.9, and V/J genes and CDR3 were assigned using IMGT germline references. Any read was removed if the V/J assignment was weak (E-value above 1e-6), the CDR3 was missing, or the read contained stop codons, out-of-frame junctions, or ambiguous translated residues. V3J clonotypes were defined by identical inferred V gene, J gene, and CDR3 amino acid sequence. Percentage overlap between repertoires was calculated by dividing the number of shared unique clonotypes by the size of the smaller repertoire. Richness of each repertoire was evaluated using RTK rarefaction, the Chao1 estimator, and Recon v2.1 estimates of unobserved clonotypes. OLGA was used to compute generation probabilities for all TCRbeta clonotypes that the gDNA method yielded from a handful of donors. Drawn from immuneACCESS, this table holds only the in-frame rearrangements with V and J called that TCRdb kept. Clones are partly lost; checked studies trace under half to an unresolved V gene and leave the rest unexplained. V, J and clone size reflect that table, while D and trimming were determined from the DNA. Counted in this sample were roughly 1,500,000 clones; around 98% of them appeared once. Together, the top ten hold approximately 0.45% of the sample.

Healthy HIV-negative adults with no recently reported acute infections or vaccinations were included as donors. Every donor was a Caucasian adult residing in Nashville, Tennessee, USA. CD4+ T cells were enriched through magnetic negative selection, after which naive cells were positively selected on CD45RA and the remaining negative fraction served as the memory subset. Blood was obtained by leukapheresis, after which PBMCs were separated by Ficoll-Histopaque density gradient centrifugation and cryopreserved in liquid nitrogen vapor phase. Purity and quantity of every magnetically sorted T cell population were checked by analytical flow cytometry. From each sorted fraction, genomic DNA was isolated and quantified by UV absorbance on a Nanodrop 2000c.

This TCR was sampled from a man aged 30-40 years in good health. The specimen was naive CD4+ T cells sorted from blood. The cell subset or site label here, explained by the study, means: CD45RA+ positively selected. The chain joins TRBV18 to TRBJ2-1; 10 bases in between match TRBD1. The CDR3 sequence is CASSLGQGVLYNEQFF. The nucleotide sequence is TGTGCCAGCTCACTCGGACAGGGGGTCCTCTACAATGAGCAGTTCTTC.